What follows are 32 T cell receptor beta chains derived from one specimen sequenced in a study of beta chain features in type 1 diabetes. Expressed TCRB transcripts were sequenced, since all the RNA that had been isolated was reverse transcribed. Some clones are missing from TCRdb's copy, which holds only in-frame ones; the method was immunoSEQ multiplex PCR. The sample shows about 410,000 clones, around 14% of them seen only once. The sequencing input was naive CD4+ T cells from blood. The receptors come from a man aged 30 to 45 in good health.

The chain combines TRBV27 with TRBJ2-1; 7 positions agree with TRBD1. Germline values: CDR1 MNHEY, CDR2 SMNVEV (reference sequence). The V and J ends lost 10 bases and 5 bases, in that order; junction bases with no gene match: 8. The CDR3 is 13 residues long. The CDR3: CATEGQTNNEQFF. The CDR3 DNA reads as TGTGCCACTGAGGGACAGACAAACAATGAGCAGTTCTTC.

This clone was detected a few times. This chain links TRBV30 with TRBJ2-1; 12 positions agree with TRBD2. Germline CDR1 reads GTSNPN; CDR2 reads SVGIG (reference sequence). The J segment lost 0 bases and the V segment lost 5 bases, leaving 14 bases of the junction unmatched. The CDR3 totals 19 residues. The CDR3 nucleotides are TGTGCCTGGGAAGATGGACTAGCGGGACTCGGGAGCTCCTACAATGAGCAGTTCTTC. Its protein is CAWEDGLAGLGSSYNEQFF.

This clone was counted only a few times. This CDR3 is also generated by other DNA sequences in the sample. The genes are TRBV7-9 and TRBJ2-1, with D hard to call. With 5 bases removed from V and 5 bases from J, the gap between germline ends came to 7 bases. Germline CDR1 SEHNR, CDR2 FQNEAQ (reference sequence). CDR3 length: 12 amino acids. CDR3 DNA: TGTGCCAGCAGCCCAACTAACAATGAGCAGTTCTTC. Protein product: CASSPTNNEQFF.

CDR3 nucleotide sequence: TGTGCCTGGAGCTTAAAGGGGCTCCCGGACCTTTGGCATTTT. It is translated as CAWSLKGLPDLWHF. The rearrangement joins TRBV30 to TRBJ1-5, with D maybe TRBD1 (5 bases). Deletions cut 3 bases from V and 15 bases from J, with 24 bases between. CDR1 is GTSNPN and CDR2 is SVGIG in the germline V gene (reference sequence). The CDR3 contains 14 residues.

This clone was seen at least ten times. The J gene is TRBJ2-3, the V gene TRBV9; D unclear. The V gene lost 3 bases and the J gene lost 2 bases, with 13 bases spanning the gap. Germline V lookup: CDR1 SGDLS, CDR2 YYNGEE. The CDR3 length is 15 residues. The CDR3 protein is CASSATVTLTDTQYF. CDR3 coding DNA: TGTGCCAGCAGCGCCACAGTTACACTCACAGATACGCAGTATTTT.

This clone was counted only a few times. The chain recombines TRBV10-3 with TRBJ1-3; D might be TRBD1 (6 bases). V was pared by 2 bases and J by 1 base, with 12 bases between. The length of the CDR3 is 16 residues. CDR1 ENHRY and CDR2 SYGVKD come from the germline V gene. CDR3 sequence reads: CAISEARGTSGNTIYF. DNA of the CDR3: TGTGCCATCAGTGAGGCCCGTGGGACATCTGGAAACACCATATATTTT.

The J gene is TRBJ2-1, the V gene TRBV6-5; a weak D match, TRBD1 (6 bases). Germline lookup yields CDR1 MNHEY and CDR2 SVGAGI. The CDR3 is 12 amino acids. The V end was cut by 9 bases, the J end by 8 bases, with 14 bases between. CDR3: CASRLNRDEQFF. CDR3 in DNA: TGTGCCAGTCGACTTAACAGGGATGAGCAGTTCTTC.

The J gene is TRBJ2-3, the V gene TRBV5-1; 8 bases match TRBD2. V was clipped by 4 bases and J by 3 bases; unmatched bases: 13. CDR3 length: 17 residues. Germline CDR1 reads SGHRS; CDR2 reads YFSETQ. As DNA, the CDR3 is TGCGCCAGCAGCCCCCCGGGGGGACTAGTCGGAACAGATACGCAGTATTTT. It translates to CASSPPGGLVGTDTQYF.

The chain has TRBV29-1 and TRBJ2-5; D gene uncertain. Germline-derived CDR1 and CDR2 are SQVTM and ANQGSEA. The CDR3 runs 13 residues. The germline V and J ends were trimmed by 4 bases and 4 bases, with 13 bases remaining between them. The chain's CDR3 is CSVAHLPSETQYF. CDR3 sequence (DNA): TGCAGCGTTGCCCATTTGCCCTCAGAGACCCAGTACTTC.

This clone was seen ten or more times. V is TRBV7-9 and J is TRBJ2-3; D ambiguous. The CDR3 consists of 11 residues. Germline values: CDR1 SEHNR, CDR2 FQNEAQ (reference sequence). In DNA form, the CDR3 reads TGTGCGATGGGCGATTCAGATACGCAGTATTTT. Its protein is CAMGDSDTQYF.

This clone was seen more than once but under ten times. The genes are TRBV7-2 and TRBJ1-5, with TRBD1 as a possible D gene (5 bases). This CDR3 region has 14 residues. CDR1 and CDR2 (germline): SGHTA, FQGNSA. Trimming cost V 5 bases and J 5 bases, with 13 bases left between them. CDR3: CASSRAGEDQPQHF. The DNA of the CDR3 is TGTGCCAGCAGCCGGGCGGGGGAGGATCAGCCCCAGCATTTT.

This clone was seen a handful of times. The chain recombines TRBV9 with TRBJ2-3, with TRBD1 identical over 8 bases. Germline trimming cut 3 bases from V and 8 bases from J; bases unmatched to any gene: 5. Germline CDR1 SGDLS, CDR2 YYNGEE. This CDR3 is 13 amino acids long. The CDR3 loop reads CASSAGTGVTQYF. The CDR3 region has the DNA TGTGCCAGCAGCGCCGGGACAGGAGTTACGCAGTATTTT.

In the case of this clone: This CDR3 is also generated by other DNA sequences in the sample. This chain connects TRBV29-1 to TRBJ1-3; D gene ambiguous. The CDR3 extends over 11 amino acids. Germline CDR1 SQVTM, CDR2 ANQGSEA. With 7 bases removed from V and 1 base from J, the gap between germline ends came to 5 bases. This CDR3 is CSGRSGNTIYF. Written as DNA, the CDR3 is TGCAGCGGTCGTTCTGGAAACACCATATATTTT.

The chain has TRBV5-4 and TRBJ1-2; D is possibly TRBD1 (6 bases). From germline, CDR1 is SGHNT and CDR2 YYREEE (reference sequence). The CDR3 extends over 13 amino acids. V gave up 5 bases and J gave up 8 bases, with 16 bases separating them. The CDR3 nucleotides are TGTGCCAGCAGTTTCCGACAGGACGGGGGCTACACCTTC. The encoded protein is CASSFRQDGGYTF.

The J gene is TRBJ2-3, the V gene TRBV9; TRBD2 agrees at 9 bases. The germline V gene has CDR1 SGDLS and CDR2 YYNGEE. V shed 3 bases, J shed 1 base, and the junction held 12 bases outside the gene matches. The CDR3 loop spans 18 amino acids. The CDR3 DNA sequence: TGTGCCAGCAGCGCCCGTTCTAGCGGGACGACCCGCACAGATACGCAGTATTTT. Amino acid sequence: CASSARSSGTTRTDTQYF.

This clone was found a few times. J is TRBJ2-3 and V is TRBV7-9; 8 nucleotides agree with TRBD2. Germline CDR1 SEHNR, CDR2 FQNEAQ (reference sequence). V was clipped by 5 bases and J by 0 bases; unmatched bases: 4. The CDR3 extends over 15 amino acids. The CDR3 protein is CASSITSGSTDTQYF. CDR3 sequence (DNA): TGTGCCAGCAGCATCACTAGCGGTAGCACAGATACGCAGTATTTT.

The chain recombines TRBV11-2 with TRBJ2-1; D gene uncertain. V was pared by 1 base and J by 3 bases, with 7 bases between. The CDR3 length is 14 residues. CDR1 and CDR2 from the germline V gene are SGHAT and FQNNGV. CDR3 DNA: TGTGCCAGCAGCTTAGTACGCCACTACAATGAGCAGTTCTTC. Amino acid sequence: CASSLVRHYNEQFF.

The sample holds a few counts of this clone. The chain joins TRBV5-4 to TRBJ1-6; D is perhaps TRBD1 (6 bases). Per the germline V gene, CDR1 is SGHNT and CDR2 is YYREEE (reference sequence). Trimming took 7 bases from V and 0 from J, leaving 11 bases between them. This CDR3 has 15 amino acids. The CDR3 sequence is CASGKQGSYNSPLHF. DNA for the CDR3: TGTGCCAGCGGCAAACAGGGCTCCTATAATTCACCCCTCCACTTT.

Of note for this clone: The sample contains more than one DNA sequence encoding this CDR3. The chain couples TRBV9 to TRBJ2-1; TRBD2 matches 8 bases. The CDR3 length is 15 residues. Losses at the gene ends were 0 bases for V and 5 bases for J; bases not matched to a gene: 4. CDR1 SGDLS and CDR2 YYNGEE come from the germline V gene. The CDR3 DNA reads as TGTGCCAGCAGCGTAGGCCTAGCGGGCAACAATGAGCAGTTCTTC. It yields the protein CASSVGLAGNNEQFF.

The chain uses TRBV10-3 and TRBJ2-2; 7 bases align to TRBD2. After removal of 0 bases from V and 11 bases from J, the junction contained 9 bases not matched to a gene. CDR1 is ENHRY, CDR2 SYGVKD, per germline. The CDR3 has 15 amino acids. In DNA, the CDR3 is TGTGCCATCAGTGAGTCGACTAAAGGGAGGGCCGAGCTGTTTTTT. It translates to CAISESTKGRAELFF.

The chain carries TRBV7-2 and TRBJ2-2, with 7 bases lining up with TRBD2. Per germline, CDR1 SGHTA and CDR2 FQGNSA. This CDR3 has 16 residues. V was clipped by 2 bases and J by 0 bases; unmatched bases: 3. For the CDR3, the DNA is TGTGCCAGCAGCTTATACCTAGCGGCGAACACCGGGGAGCTGTTTTTT. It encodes CASSLYLAANTGELFF.

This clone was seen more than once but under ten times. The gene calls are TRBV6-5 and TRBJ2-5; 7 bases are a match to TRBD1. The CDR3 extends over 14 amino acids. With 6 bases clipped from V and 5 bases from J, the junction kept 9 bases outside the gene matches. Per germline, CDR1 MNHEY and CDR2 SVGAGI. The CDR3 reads CASRSTGTRETQYF. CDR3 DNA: TGTGCCAGCAGATCGACAGGGACCAGGGAGACCCAGTACTTC.

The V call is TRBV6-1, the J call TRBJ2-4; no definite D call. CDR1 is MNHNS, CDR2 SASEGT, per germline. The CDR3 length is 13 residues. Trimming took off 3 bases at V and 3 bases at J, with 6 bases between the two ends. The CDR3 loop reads CASSEVGKNIQYF. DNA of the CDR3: TGTGCCAGCAGTGAGGTGGGCAAAAACATTCAGTACTTC.

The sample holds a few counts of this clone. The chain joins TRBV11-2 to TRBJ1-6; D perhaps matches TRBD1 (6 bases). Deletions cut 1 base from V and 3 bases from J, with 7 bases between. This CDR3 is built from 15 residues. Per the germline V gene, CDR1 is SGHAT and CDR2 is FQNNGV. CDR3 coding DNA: TGTGCCAGCAGCTTAGCACAGGGCTATAATTCACCCCTCCACTTT. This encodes CASSLAQGYNSPLHF.

CDR3 sequence reads: CASRSTGQGAFF. The CDR3 nucleotides read TGTGCCAGCAGATCAACTGGGCAGGGAGCTTTCTTT. This chain joins TRBV6-5 and TRBJ1-1, with D possibly TRBD1 on 5 matching bases. CDR1 and CDR2 (germline): MNHEY, SVGAGI. Trimming pared 6 bases from V and 10 bases from J, leaving 15 bases between. This CDR3 has 12 residues.

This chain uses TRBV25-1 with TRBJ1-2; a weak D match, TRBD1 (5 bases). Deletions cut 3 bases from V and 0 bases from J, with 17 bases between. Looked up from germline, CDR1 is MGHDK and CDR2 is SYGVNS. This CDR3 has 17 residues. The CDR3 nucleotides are TGTGCCAGCAGTGAGGGGTCGACAGCCACTACTAACTATGGCTACACCTTC. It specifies CASSEGSTATTNYGYTF.

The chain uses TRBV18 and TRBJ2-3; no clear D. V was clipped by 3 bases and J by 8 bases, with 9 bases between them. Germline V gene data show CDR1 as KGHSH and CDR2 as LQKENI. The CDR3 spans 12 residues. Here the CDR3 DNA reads TGTGCCAGCTCACCCCCGGTGGGTACGCAGTATTTT. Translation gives CASSPPVGTQYF.

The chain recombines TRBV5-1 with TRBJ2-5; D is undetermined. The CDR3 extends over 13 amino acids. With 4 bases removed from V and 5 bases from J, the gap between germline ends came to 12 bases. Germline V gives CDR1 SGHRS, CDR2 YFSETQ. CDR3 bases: TGCGCCAGCAGCCCGGGCCGTGGGGAGACCCAGTACTTC. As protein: CASSPGRGETQYF.

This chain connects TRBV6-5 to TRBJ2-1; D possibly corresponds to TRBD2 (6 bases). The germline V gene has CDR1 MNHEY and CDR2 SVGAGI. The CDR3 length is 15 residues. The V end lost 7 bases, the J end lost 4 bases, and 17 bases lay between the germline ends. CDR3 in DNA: TGTGCCAGCATTAAAAGATCGGGACTTTACAATGAGCAGTTCTTC. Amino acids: CASIKRSGLYNEQFF.

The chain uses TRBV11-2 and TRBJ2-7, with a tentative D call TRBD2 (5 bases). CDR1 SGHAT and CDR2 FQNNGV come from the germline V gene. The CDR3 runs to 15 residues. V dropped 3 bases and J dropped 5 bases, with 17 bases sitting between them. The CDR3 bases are TGTGCCAGCAGCTTGAGAGGGCTGAAGGGTCACGAGCAGTACTTC. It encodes CASSLRGLKGHEQYF.

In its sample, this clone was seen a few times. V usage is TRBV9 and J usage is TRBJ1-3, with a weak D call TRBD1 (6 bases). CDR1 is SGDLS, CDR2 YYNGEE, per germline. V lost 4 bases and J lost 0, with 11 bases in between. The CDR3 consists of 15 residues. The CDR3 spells CASSNTGSSGNTIYF. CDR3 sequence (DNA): TGTGCCAGCAGCAACACAGGGAGCTCTGGAAACACCATATATTTT.

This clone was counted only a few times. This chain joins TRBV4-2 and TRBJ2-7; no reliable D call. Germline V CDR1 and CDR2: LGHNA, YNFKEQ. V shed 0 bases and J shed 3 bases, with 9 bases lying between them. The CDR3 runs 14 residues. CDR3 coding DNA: TGTGCCAGCAGCCAAGATGCCGACTTCTACGAGCAGTACTTC. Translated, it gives CASSQDADFYEQYF.